This T cell receptor beta chain was captured by sequencing in a study of shared clonotypes between healthy human individuals (dated by TCRdb to the early 2020s). About the study as a whole: A couple of women and a few men aged 18 to 49 years were included in the cohort. For each donor, three plates each were used for CD4 naive and CD4 memory, two plates were used for CD8 naive, and one plate was used for CD8 memory. The study deeply sequenced blood TCR repertoires of about five healthy adults to estimate repertoire size and the extent of clonotype sharing between individuals. To increase sequencing depth and limit assay-specific biases, TCR repertoire library preparation and sequencing were carried out by different laboratories using diverse techniques. Each donor's leukapheresis produced roughly between roughly 0.85 and 10 billion PBMCs.

General study outcomes and caveats: Pairwise subsampling indicated that sequencing depth was expected to affect the degree of clonotype sharing among donors. Clonotypes shared by all four sorted-subset donors showed higher generation probabilities than non-shared clonotypes. Only blood was sampled, and tissue TCR repertoires likely differ from those in blood. Incomplete sequencing was indicated by rarefaction of sorted-subset datasets, despite the large sequencing depth. Across four donors, approximately 5% of naive CD4, over 3% of naive CD8, roughly 2.2% of memory CD4, and 0.4% to 0.45% of memory CD8 clonotypes were shared. Naive subsets generally had larger estimated clonotype richness than memory subsets. The genetic and exposure-history diversity represented was limited by the small number of donors.

In its sample, this clone was seen many times. This receptor's antigen is unknown. Per-nucleotide qualities are absent, and no much larger clonotype sits a single base away. Per the germline V gene, SGDLS is the CDR1 and YYNGEE is the CDR2. The CDR3 numbers 11 residues from cysteine through phenylalanine. Only CDR3 DNA is held: 33 bases, read in frame from base 1. V ends up 3 bases short and J 11 bases short, with an unmatched junction base count of 1. The donors were healthy, HIV-negative adults who had no recently reported acute infections or vaccinations. Only Caucasian adults living in Nashville, Tennessee, USA were represented among the donors. CD4+ T cells were enriched by magnetic negative selection; naive cells were then positively selected on CD45RA, and the negative fraction formed the memory subset. Blood was obtained by leukapheresis, after which PBMCs were separated by Ficoll-Histopaque density gradient centrifugation and cryopreserved in liquid nitrogen vapor phase. Analytical flow cytometry was used to check the purity and quantity of every magnetically sorted T cell population. Genomic DNA was isolated from each sorted fraction and quantified by UV absorbance on a Nanodrop 2000c.

TCR CDR3 regions were amplified from genomic DNA by multiplex PCR using the deep immunoSEQ assay. Extracted genomic DNA from each cell subset was spread evenly across all wells of several immunoSEQ 96-well plates, with each plate serving as a replicate. For sorted subsets, each replicate PCR was loaded with around 200 ng genomic DNA, equivalent to 25,000 to 35,000 T cell genomes. Purified libraries were measured with a Qubit 3.0 fluorometer, size-checked on a Bioanalyzer 2100, and measured again with the KAPA Library Quantification kit. A separate single-read 150-cycle Illumina NextSeq 550 flow cell was used to sequence each immunoSEQ 96-well plate. In the original analysis: The immunoSEQ output contained only junctional sequences without quality scores, so filtering could not match that applied to full-length reads. To assign V/J genes and CDR3, sequences were annotated against IMGT germline references using PyIR, a Python wrapper for IgBLAST v1.9. Reads were filtered out if the reads had weak V/J assignments (E-value above 1e-6), no CDR3, stop codons, out-of-frame junctions, or ambiguous translated residues. V3J clonotypes were defined as sequences sharing an identical inferred V gene, J gene, and CDR3 amino acid sequence. The percentage overlap between two repertoires was calculated by dividing the number of shared unique clonotypes by the size of the smaller repertoire. Repertoire richness was assessed with RTK rarefaction, the Chao1 estimator, and Recon v2.1 estimates of unobserved clonotypes. OLGA was used to compute generation probabilities for all TCRbeta clonotypes that the gDNA method yielded from a few donors. Sourced from immuneACCESS, this table was stored by TCRdb with only in-frame sequences that have V and J called. A share of the clones is absent; for the studies checked, an unresolved V gene accounts for under half, and the remainder has no known explanation. V, J and clone size are taken as reported in that table, and D and trimming were inferred from the DNA itself. Counted in this sample were fewer than 850,000 clones; more than 70% of them appeared once. Of the sample, approximately 2% is held by the ten largest clones.

The chain employs TRBV9 and TRBJ1-4, with TRBD1 identical over 7 junction bases. The sequence came from a woman aged 30 to 39 in good health. Sequenced material: memory CD4+ T cells sorted from blood. In light of the paper, this sample's cell subset or site label describes: CD45RA-negative fraction. Here is the DNA: TGTGCCAGCAGCGCAGGGGGGAAACTGTTTTTT. Its coded protein is CASSAGGKLFF.